What follows are 6 T cell receptor beta chains derived from one specimen sequenced in a study of T cell responses to AZD1222 COVID-19 vaccine. TCRdb keeps only in-frame clones here, not all; method: immunoSEQ multiplex PCR. The data show roughly 130,000 clones, roughly 88% seen once. The sample here was peripheral blood, taken on day 0 of AZD1222 vaccination. The receptors here all came from an adult in good health.

The V gene is TRBV18, the J gene TRBJ1-1, with 8 bases aligning to TRBD1. CDR1 and CDR2 (germline): KGHSH, LQKENI. The V gene end was trimmed by 1 base and the J gene end by 1 base; junction bases not matched to a gene: 2. The CDR3 runs 15 residues. The CDR3: CASSPRQGRNTEAFF. CDR3 in DNA: TGTGCCAGCTCACCACGACAGGGGAGGAACACTGAAGCTTTCTTT.

The gene calls are TRBV6-5 and TRBJ1-1; 10 bases match TRBD1. V was clipped by 0 bases and J by 5 bases; unmatched bases: 3. Germline-derived CDR1 and CDR2 are MNHEY and SVGAGI. CDR3 length: 15 residues. CDR3 region: CASSYSGTGDTEAFF. The CDR3 nucleotides read TGTGCCAGCAGTTACTCGGGGACAGGGGATACTGAAGCTTTCTTT.

The chain carries TRBV14 and TRBJ1-1; D gene ambiguous. The CDR3 covers 14 residues. The V end was cut by 0 bases, the J end by 1 base, with 6 bases between. Germline V gene lookup returns CDR1 SGHDN and CDR2 FVKESK. The CDR3 DNA reads TGTGCCAGCAGCCAAGAGGTCAGGAACACTGAAGCTTTCTTT. It translates to CASSQEVRNTEAFF. Looking up the rest from reference TRBV14 and TRBJ1-1 gives the full variable domain: EAGVTQFPSHSVIEKGQTVTLRCDPISGHDNLYWYRRVMGKEIKFLLHFVKESKQDESGMPNNRFLAERTGGTYSTLKVQPAELEDSGVYFCASSQEVRNTEAFFGQGTRLTVV.

The V and J genes are TRBV24-1 and TRBJ2-7; D might be TRBD1 (6 bases). CDR1 is KGHDR, CDR2 SFDVKD, per germline. The ends were cut back, 4 bases at V and 3 bases at J, with 18 bases in the middle. The CDR3 has 16 amino acids. The DNA for the CDR3 is TGTGCCACCAGTGACTCCAGGGGTATAGATTTCTACGAGCAGTACTTC. This sequence encodes CATSDSRGIDFYEQYF.

This chain links TRBV10-3 with TRBJ2-5; no definite D call. Germline lookup yields CDR1 ENHRY and CDR2 SYGVKD. Trimming removed 5 bases from V and 2 bases from J, with 12 bases in between. CDR3 length equals 14 residues. CDR3 in DNA: TGTGCCATCAGTTACACAGATGTTCAAGAGACCCAGTACTTC. This translates into CAISYTDVQETQYF.

This clone has only a few counts. V and J are TRBV11-3 and TRBJ2-1, with D uncertain. Trimming shortened V by 4 bases and J by 16 bases, and 20 bases separated the two germline ends. CDR1 is SGHNT, CDR2 YENEEA, per germline. The CDR3 spans 13 residues. The CDR3 coding sequence is TGTGCCAGCAGCTCCCCTAGGGAAAGGGTACAATTCTTC. It encodes CASSSPRERVQFF.